A single sample gave rise to the 32 T cell receptor beta chains below, sequenced in a study of beta chain features in type 1 diabetes listed by TCRdb under 2018. General conclusions and limits of the study: In all four CD4+ subsets, TCRB CDR3 length was moderately but significantly shorter in type 1 diabetes patients.

For these TCRs, the target antigens are not known. Preparation of the library involved the immunoSEQ multiplex PCR assay. The entire isolated RNA was reverse transcribed using the High Capacity cDNA Reverse Transcription Kit, and thus expressed TCRB transcripts were sequenced. TCRdb carries this immuneACCESS record with in-frame sequences only. Its versions omit some clonotypes, under half of them owing to an unresolved V gene in the studies checked, with the rest unexplained. The table for this sample lists 16,000 or so clones; 65% to 85% of them were counted only once. The ten biggest clones cover 0.31% of the sample. Material: stem cell memory CD4+ T cells from blood. The cell subset or site label corresponds to: stem cell-like memory CD4+ T cells. These TCRs come from a young woman with type 1 diabetes.

This chain joins TRBV18 and TRBJ1-3; TRBD1 agrees at 8 bases. Germline loops: CDR1 KGHSH, CDR2 LQKENI. V dropped 5 bases and J dropped 3; count of bases not matched to a gene: 9. The length of the CDR3 is 16 residues. This CDR3 is CASSVTGDPRGNTIYF. The CDR3 nucleotides read TGTGCCAGCTCAGTGACAGGGGACCCGCGTGGAAACACCATATATTTT.

This rearrangement joins TRBV7-2 to TRBJ2-3; D possibly corresponds to TRBD2 (5 bases). The ends were cut back, 2 bases at V and 3 bases at J, with 12 bases in the middle. The germline gives CDR1 SGHTA, CDR2 FQGNSA. CDR3 length: 15 amino acids. The CDR3 DNA reads TGTGCCAGCAGCTTACCATTATCGGGGACAGATACGCAGTATTTT. This translates into CASSLPLSGTDTQYF.

This clone showed up just a few times. CDR3 in DNA: TGTGCCAGCAGAGACAGGGTCGAGACCCAGTACTTC. It specifies CASRDRVETQYF. The J gene is TRBJ2-5, the V gene TRBV6-6, with TRBD1 matching 7 bases. This CDR3 region has 12 residues. Germline CDR1 and CDR2: MNHNY and SVGAGI (reference sequence). After removal of 6 bases from V and 5 bases from J, the junction contained 3 bases not matched to a gene.

The rearrangement joins TRBV25-1 to TRBJ2-5, with TRBD1 matching 9 bases. Judging by the DNA end, TRBJ2-7 fits better; the J call may be wrong. Germline values: CDR1 MGHDK, CDR2 SYGVNS. The length of the CDR3 is 15 residues. The CDR3 DNA reads as TGTGCCAGCAGCGAAACCGGGACAGGGTCCTACGAGCAGTACTTC. It yields the protein CASSETGTGSYEQYF.

This clone was recorded once. The V and J genes are TRBV27 and TRBJ1-3; 8 nucleotides agree with TRBD1. CDR1 MNHEY and CDR2 SMNVEV come from the germline V gene (reference sequence). This CDR3 region has 14 residues. V gave up 6 bases and J gave up 3 bases; unmatched junction bases: 4. In DNA form, the CDR3 reads TGTGCCAGCAGAGGGACAGGAGGTGGAAACACCATATATTTT. Its translation is CASRGTGGGNTIYF.

The V gene is TRBV7-9, the J gene TRBJ1-3, with 9 bases fitting TRBD1. CDR3 length: 16 residues. Germline lookup yields CDR1 SEHNR and CDR2 FQNEAQ (reference sequence). Losses at the gene ends were 5 bases for V and 4 bases for J; bases not matched to a gene: 9. The CDR3 DNA sequence: TGTGCCAGCAGCACCCGCCGGGACAGGGTCGGAAACACCATATATTTT. Amino acid sequence: CASSTRRDRVGNTIYF.

The rearrangement uses TRBV5-1 and TRBJ2-3; the D is unclear. V was pared by 3 bases and J by 1 base, with 6 bases between. Per germline, CDR1 SGHRS and CDR2 YFSETQ. The CDR3 consists of 13 residues. The CDR3, as DNA: TGCGCCAGCAGCTCACCGGGCACAGATACGCAGTATTTT. It translates to CASSSPGTDTQYF.

The chain joins TRBV19 to TRBJ1-1; tentative D call: TRBD1 (5 bases). The CDR3 runs to 13 residues. V was pared by 10 bases and J by 6 bases, with 18 bases between. Looked up from germline, CDR1 is LNHDA and CDR2 is SQIVND (reference sequence). The CDR3 loop is CATLETQGAEAFF. CDR3 in DNA: TGTGCCACCCTCGAGACCCAGGGCGCTGAAGCTTTCTTT.

The chain has TRBV5-1 and TRBJ1-1; 7 bases are a match to TRBD1. This CDR3 is 13 amino acids long. V trimming: 3 bases; J trimming: 6 bases; junction bases outside the gene matches: 5. The germline gives CDR1 SGHRS, CDR2 YFSETQ. Here the CDR3 reads CASSSETGSEAFF. CDR3 DNA: TGCGCCAGCAGCTCGGAGACAGGGTCTGAAGCTTTCTTT.

Concerning this clone itself: A junction end diverges from the germline sequence, so it may reflect a read error. The chain joins TRBV20-1 to TRBJ1-2; D ambiguous. CDR3 length: 8 amino acids. The germline gives CDR1 DFQATT, CDR2 SNEGSKA (reference sequence). CDR3 protein: CSALPGLF. For the CDR3, the DNA is TGCAGTGCTCTCCCCGGTCTTTTC.

CDR3 sequence: CAIRAVQGAGDTEAFF. DNA for the CDR3: TGTGCCATCAGGGCGGTACAGGGGGCAGGCGACACTGAAGCTTTCTTT. The gene calls are TRBV10-3 and TRBJ1-1; TRBD1 aligns across 9 bases. CDR1 and CDR2 from the germline V gene are ENHRY and SYGVKD. The CDR3 is 16 residues long. V lost 6 bases and J lost 3; bases outside the gene matches: 11.

The V and J genes are TRBV5-1 and TRBJ2-2, with 11 bases that match TRBD1. The CDR3 is 15 amino acids. In germline, CDR1 is SGHRS, CDR2 YFSETQ. Trimming cost V 4 bases and J 5 bases; bases outside gene matches: 4. CDR3 loop: CASSRTGGETGELFF. The CDR3 DNA reads TGCGCCAGCAGCCGGACAGGGGGCGAAACCGGGGAGCTGTTTTTT.

The gene calls are TRBV25-1 and TRBJ1-4; no clear D gene. The germline CDR1 and CDR2 sequences are MGHDK and SYGVNS. The V end lost 6 bases, the J end lost 8 bases, and 22 bases lay between the germline ends. CDR3 length: 16 amino acids. The CDR3 DNA reads TGTGCCAGCAGCGCCAGTGGTTTGGGCCGTGGGGAAAAACTGTTTTTT. Its protein product is CASSASGLGRGEKLFF.

This chain uses TRBV7-2 with TRBJ2-7; 7 bases are a match to TRBD2. The CDR3 extends over 16 amino acids. CDR1 and CDR2 (germline): SGHTA, FQGNSA. V shed 1 base and J 1 base; nucleotides not matched to a gene: 7. Here the CDR3 reads CASSLGSSGISYEQYF. Here the CDR3 DNA reads TGTGCCAGCAGCTTAGGGTCCAGCGGGATTTCCTACGAGCAGTACTTC.

This clone was seen a single time. The chain joins TRBV23-1 to TRBJ2-7; TRBD2 agrees at 8 bases. TRBV23-1 counts as an open reading frame of uncertain function. V lost 3 bases and J lost 3; bases outside the gene matches: 10. This CDR3 has 16 amino acids. DNA for the CDR3: TGCGCCAGCAGTCACCCGGGGGGACTAGTAGGCTACGAGCAGTACGTC. It specifies CASSHPGGLVGYEQYV.

The chain joins TRBV7-8 to TRBJ1-4, with 8 bases that match TRBD1. The ends lost 5 bases at V and 2 bases at J; junction bases unmatched: 4. CDR3 size: 15 residues. The germline V gene has CDR1 SGHVS and CDR2 FQNEAQ. The CDR3 is CASSQRQGTNEKLFF. The CDR3 nucleotides are TGTGCCAGCAGCCAACGACAGGGGACTAATGAAAAACTGTTTTTT.

Only a few counts were recorded for this clone. Within the sample, other DNA sequences also encode this same CDR3. The chain couples TRBV19 to TRBJ2-5; no clear D. CDR3 length: 11 residues. Trimming removed 3 bases from V and 5 bases from J, with 4 bases in between. Germline CDR1 and CDR2: LNHDA and SQIVND (reference sequence). CDR3 residues: CASSIQETQYF. For the CDR3, the DNA is TGTGCCAGTAGTATTCAGGAGACCCAGTACTTC.

The chain employs TRBV6-1 and TRBJ1-2; 9 bases line up with TRBD1. The germline gives CDR1 MNHNS, CDR2 SASEGT. CDR3 length equals 14 residues. V dropped 5 bases and J dropped 8; count of bases not matched to a gene: 9. The DNA of the CDR3 is TGTGCCAGCAGTAAGGGACAGGGTTTTTCCGGCTACACCTTC. This codes for CASSKGQGFSGYTF.

The chain employs TRBV27 and TRBJ2-6; D is undetermined. V lost 3 bases to trimming and J lost 5 bases, with 14 bases between them. Germline V gene sequence: CDR1 MNHEY, CDR2 SMNVEV (reference sequence). The CDR3 length is 16 residues. The CDR3 spells CASSFLPLTRANVLTF. For the CDR3, the DNA is TGTGCCAGCAGTTTCCTCCCCCTAACGCGGGCCAACGTCCTGACTTTC.

This chain uses TRBV9 with TRBJ2-7; tentatively, D is TRBD2 (10 bases). V lost 4 bases to trimming and J lost 7 bases, with 36 bases between them. There are 20 residues in the CDR3. Germline V gene data show CDR1 as SGDLS and CDR2 as YYNGEE. CDR3 coding DNA: TGTGCCAGCAGCTCACCAAGCGGGACAGGGCAAGCGGGAGGGCCTTGGGAGCAGTACTTC. Translated, it gives CASSSPSGTGQAGGPWEQYF.

This clone was observed once. The chain is built from TRBV11-3 and TRBJ2-2, with D possibly TRBD2 on 5 matching bases. The ends were cut back, 0 bases at V and 1 base at J, with 9 bases in the middle. Germline V CDR1 and CDR2: SGHNT, YENEEA. This CDR3 is 16 amino acids long. The CDR3: CASSLEPGENTGELFF. The DNA for the CDR3 is TGTGCCAGCAGCTTAGAACCCGGGGAGAACACCGGGGAGCTGTTTTTT. Combining the CDR3 with reference TRBV11-3 and TRBJ2-2 gives the whole variable domain EAGVVQSPRYKIIEKKQPVAFWCNPISGHNTLYWYLQNLGQGPELLIRYENEEAVDDSQLPKDRFSAERLKGVDSTLKIQPAELGDSAVYLCASSLEPGENTGELFFGEGSRLTVL.

The J gene is TRBJ1-5, the V gene TRBV4-2, with 11 positions matching TRBD1. CDR3 length: 20 residues. Trimming at V came to 1 base and at J to 1 base, leaving 12 bases not matched to a gene. Germline CDR1 LGHNA, CDR2 YNFKEQ. CDR3 amino acids: CASSQGAGTGGVRSNQPQHF. The DNA for the CDR3 is TGTGCCAGCAGCCAAGGGGCCGGGACAGGGGGTGTGAGGAGCAATCAGCCCCAGCATTTT.

The V call is TRBV7-3, the J call TRBJ1-5, with 9 positions matching TRBD1. From germline, CDR1 is SGHTA and CDR2 FQGTGA. The J segment lost 14 bases and the V segment lost 10 bases, leaving 3 bases of the junction unmatched. This CDR3 spans 9 amino acids. The CDR3 is CAMTGGEHF. The CDR3 nucleotides read TGTGCCATGACAGGGGGTGAGCATTTT.

The V and J genes are TRBV7-2 and TRBJ1-1; tentatively, D is TRBD1 (6 bases). Germline V CDR1 and CDR2: SGHTA, FQGNSA. V shed 3 bases and J shed 1 base, with 9 bases lying between them. This CDR3 comprises 14 residues. The CDR3 region has the DNA TGTGCCAGCAGCTTGCAGGGGACGAACACTGAAGCTTTCTTT. This sequence encodes CASSLQGTNTEAFF.

The chain carries TRBV5-4 and TRBJ2-2; 7 bases are shared with TRBD1. CDR3 length: 16 residues. The ends lost 4 bases at V and 1 base at J; junction bases unmatched: 7. The V gene's germline CDR1 is SGHNT and CDR2 YYREEE (reference sequence). CDR3 nucleotide sequence: TGTGCCAGCAGCCATCCGGGACAGATGAACACCGGGGAGCTGTTTTTT. Its translation is CASSHPGQMNTGELFF.

The chain combines TRBV19 with TRBJ1-1, with 9 bases matching TRBD1. Germline V gives CDR1 LNHDA, CDR2 SQIVND (reference sequence). The CDR3 contains 12 residues. With 7 bases clipped from V and 8 bases from J, the junction kept 5 bases outside the gene matches. The CDR3 DNA sequence: TGTGCCAGTACCGGACAGGGGTTCGAAGCTTTCTTT. Its protein product is CASTGQGFEAFF.

Written as DNA, the CDR3 is TGCGCCAGCAGCTTCGGACAGAACATTTTTCGAGAGACCCAGTACTTC. Translated: CASSFGQNIFRETQYF. The chain joins TRBV4-1 to TRBJ2-5, with a tentative D call TRBD1 (6 bases). Trimming took 5 bases from V and 4 from J, leaving 20 bases between them. The V gene's germline CDR1 is MGHRA and CDR2 YSYEKL. CDR3 length: 16 amino acids.

The chain is built from TRBV18 and TRBJ2-7; TRBD1 matches 7 bases. Germline V lookup: CDR1 KGHSH, CDR2 LQKENI. Trimming removed 3 bases from V and 5 bases from J; junction bases left unmatched: 4. The CDR3 extends over 13 amino acids. CDR3 nucleotides: TGTGCCAGCTCACCTCAGGGGGACGACGAGCAGTACGTC. It yields the protein CASSPQGDDEQYV.

This rearrangement joins TRBV30 to TRBJ1-5; D unclear. In germline, CDR1 is GTSNPN, CDR2 SVGIG (reference sequence). This CDR3 spans 13 amino acids. The V end lost 0 bases, the J end lost 4 bases, and 7 bases lay between the germline ends. The CDR3 spells CAWSVARNQPQHF. The CDR3 DNA follows: TGTGCCTGGAGTGTAGCACGGAATCAGCCCCAGCATTTT.

The chain links TRBV18 to TRBJ2-3; 8 bases match TRBD1. Germline CDR1 and CDR2: KGHSH and LQKENI. V was clipped by 0 bases and J by 6 bases; unmatched bases: 8. This CDR3 has 16 residues. The CDR3 sequence is CASSPPGQVVEDTQYF. The CDR3 coding sequence is TGTGCCAGCTCACCACCGGGACAGGTAGTCGAGGATACGCAGTATTTT.

This rearrangement joins TRBV10-1 to TRBJ2-1, with TRBD2 matching 9 bases. Germline V gives CDR1 WNHNN, CDR2 SYGVQD (reference sequence). The J segment lost 1 base and the V segment lost 4 bases, leaving 2 bases of the junction unmatched. This CDR3 is built from 15 residues. CDR3 nucleotides: TGCGCCAGCAGTGCGACTAGCGGTTCCTACAATGAGCAGTTCTTC. Translated, it gives CASSATSGSYNEQFF.

In this sample, this clone turned up a few times. V and J are TRBV6-6 and TRBJ2-7; 8 nucleotides agree with TRBD1. CDR1 MNHNY and CDR2 SVGAGI come from the germline V gene (reference sequence). The CDR3 loop spans 13 amino acids. J gave up 3 bases and V 9 bases, and 7 bases lay outside the gene matches. CDR3 amino acids: CASGSTGVYEQYF. The DNA for the CDR3 is TGTGCCAGTGGGTCGACAGGGGTCTACGAGCAGTACTTC.